The 22 T cell receptor beta chains reported below all come from one sample, sequenced in a study of T cell changes during pregnancy in multiple sclerosis. Only in-frame clones appear in the TCRdb table, and some are missing; sequencing was by immunoSEQ multiplex PCR. The sample records more than 65,000 clones, roughly 96% being singletons. Sample: peripheral blood, taken in the second trimester of pregnancy. The receptors were gathered from a female donor with multiple sclerosis, enrolled in a pregnancy study.

This chain joins TRBV6-6 and TRBJ1-1; D is unclear. CDR3 length: 11 residues. Germline V gives CDR1 MNHNY, CDR2 SVGAGI (reference sequence). The V gene lost 7 bases and the J gene lost 1 base, with 4 bases spanning the gap. Written as DNA, the CDR3 is TGTGCCAGCAAACAGAACACTGAAGCTTTCTTT. This encodes CASKQNTEAFF.

The rearrangement links TRBV5-4 to TRBJ1-1, with TRBD1 matching over 8 bases. The trim removed 2 bases at V and 8 bases at J, leaving 8 bases unmatched. CDR3 length: 14 amino acids. Germline V gene data show CDR1 as SGHNT and CDR2 as YYREEE (reference sequence). Here the CDR3 DNA reads TGTGCCAGCAGCTTCGGACAGGGTAGAGAAGAAGCTTTCTTT. This sequence encodes CASSFGQGREEAFF.

The CDR3 DNA reads as TGTGCCAGCAGACCCTATGAAGGGAGGACAGATACGCAGTATTTT. The encoded protein is CASRPYEGRTDTQYF. The chain carries TRBV6-5 and TRBJ2-3; D perhaps matches TRBD2 (6 bases). CDR3 length: 15 residues. The ends were cut back, 6 bases at V and 3 bases at J, with 16 bases in the middle. CDR1 is MNHEY, CDR2 SVGAGI, per germline.

The chain has TRBV7-9 and TRBJ1-2; D is ambiguous. Germline lookup yields CDR1 SEHNR and CDR2 FQNEAQ (reference sequence). CDR3 length: 14 amino acids. V was shortened by 5 bases and J by 4 bases, with 14 bases between the two germline ends. This CDR3 is CASSPPGSGYGYTF. The CDR3, as DNA: TGTGCCAGCAGCCCTCCGGGTAGTGGCTATGGCTACACCTTC.

The gene calls are TRBV15 and TRBJ2-1; 7 bases fit TRBD2. This CDR3 region has 14 residues. Unmatched junction bases numbered 2, after V lost 2 bases and J lost 4 bases. Germline loops: CDR1 LNHNV, CDR2 YYDKDF (reference sequence). CDR3 residues: CATSRLAEYNEQFF. DNA of the CDR3: TGTGCCACCAGCAGACTAGCGGAGTACAATGAGCAGTTCTTC. Based on the CDR3 plus reference TRBV15 and TRBJ2-1, the full variable domain is DAMVIQNPRYQVTQFGKPVTLSCSQTLNHNVMYWYQQKSSQAPKLLFHYYDKDFNNEADTPDNFQSRRPNTSFCFLDIRSPGLGDTAMYLCATSRLAEYNEQFFGPGTRLTVL.

V gene TRBV15 combines with J gene TRBJ2-1; TRBD1 aligns across 7 bases. Germline CDR1 is LNHNV and CDR2 is YYDKDF (reference sequence). Trimming at V came to 0 bases and at J to 7 bases, leaving 3 bases not matched to a gene. This CDR3 comprises 14 residues. CDR3 DNA: TGTGCCACCAGCAGAGAAGACAGGGAGAATGAGCAGTTCTTC. Translation gives CATSREDRENEQFF.

The genes are TRBV7-9 and TRBJ2-7; no clear D. Trimming stripped 1 base from V and 6 bases from J, with 7 bases between. The CDR3 extends over 12 amino acids. Germline-derived CDR1 and CDR2 are SEHNR and FQNEAQ (reference sequence). CDR3 residues: CASSLGAAEQYF. The CDR3 DNA reads as TGTGCCAGCAGCTTAGGGGCAGCCGAGCAGTACTTC. The full variable domain, rest sourced from reference TRBV7-9 and TRBJ2-7, is DTGVSQNPRHKITKRGQNVTFRCDPISEHNRLYWYRQTLGQGPEFLTYFQNEAQLEKSRLLSDRFSAERPKGSFSTLEIQRTEQGDSAMYLCASSLGAAEQYFGPGTRLTVT.

This chain joins TRBV20-1 and TRBJ1-1; 7 positions agree with TRBD1. The CDR3 spans 11 residues. Trimming at V came to 5 bases and at J to 5 bases, leaving 2 bases not matched to a gene. Germline CDR1 DFQATT, CDR2 SNEGSKA (reference sequence). In DNA form, the CDR3 reads TGCAGTGCTGGGACAGTGACTGAAGCTTTCTTT. Translation: CSAGTVTEAFF.

The chain employs TRBV9 and TRBJ1-1; TRBD1 matches at 10 bases. From germline, CDR1 is SGDLS and CDR2 YYNGEE. The ends lost 7 bases at V and 1 base at J; junction bases unmatched: 4. The CDR3 contains 14 residues. DNA of the CDR3: TGTGCCAGCGGTAGACAGGGGGCGAACACTGAAGCTTTCTTT. This encodes CASGRQGANTEAFF.

The chain recombines TRBV7-8 with TRBJ1-1, with D maybe TRBD1 (6 bases). Trimming shortened V by 3 bases and J by 4 bases, and 12 bases separated the two germline ends. The CDR3 sequence is 14 residues long. CDR1 and CDR2 (germline): SGHVS, FQNEAQ. In nucleotides, the CDR3 is TGTGCCAGCAGCTTGCAGGGGTTTGGCACTGAAGCTTTCTTT. Protein sequence: CASSLQGFGTEAFF.

The table lists this clone with a count of one. The V and J genes are TRBV4-2 and TRBJ2-7; TRBD2 matches at 8 bases. CDR1 is LGHNA, CDR2 YNFKEQ, per germline. V trimming: 0 bases; J trimming: 4 bases; junction bases outside the gene matches: 8. The CDR3 covers 16 residues. The CDR3 bases are TGTGCCAGCAGCCAAGACGGGTCCCTAGCGGGTTACGAGCAGTACTTC. Translated: CASSQDGSLAGYEQYF.

The V call is TRBV5-1, the J call TRBJ1-4; 7 bases agree with TRBD1. With V trimmed by 0 bases and J by 6 bases, 5 bases remained unmatched. In germline, CDR1 is SGHRS, CDR2 YFSETQ. The CDR3 length is 15 residues. The CDR3 loop reads CASSLEGGSDEKLFF. In DNA form, the CDR3 reads TGCGCCAGCAGCTTGGAAGGGGGCAGTGATGAAAAACTGTTTTTT.

The chain links TRBV18 to TRBJ2-3; D remains unclear. The CDR3 runs to 12 residues. The V gene lost 6 bases and the J gene lost 4 bases, with 8 bases spanning the gap. Germline CDR1 KGHSH, CDR2 LQKENI. CDR3 sequence (DNA): TGTGCCAGCTCTCGGTATGCAGATACGCAGTATTTT. Amino acids: CASSRYADTQYF.

The genes are TRBV5-1 and TRBJ2-3; D remains unclear. The V end was cut by 1 base, the J end by 1 base, with 13 bases between. Germline CDR1 is SGHRS and CDR2 is YFSETQ. The CDR3 loop spans 16 amino acids. CDR3 sequence: CASSLSQSVRTDTQYF. DNA for the CDR3: TGCGCCAGCAGCTTGAGTCAGTCCGTGCGCACAGATACGCAGTATTTT.

This clone was seen just once. The CDR3 reads CASSRDRGTDTQYF. The CDR3 bases are TGTGCCAGCAGCCGGGACAGGGGGACAGATACGCAGTATTTT. V and J are TRBV7-7 and TRBJ2-3; TRBD1 aligns across 11 bases. Germline V lookup: CDR1 SSHAT, CDR2 FNYEAQ (reference sequence). Germline trimming cut 5 bases from V and 3 bases from J; bases unmatched to any gene: 1. There are 14 residues in the CDR3.

The chain links TRBV9 to TRBJ2-3; TRBD2 matches at 10 bases. The CDR3 sequence is 16 residues long. Germline CDR1 SGDLS, CDR2 YYNGEE. Unmatched junction bases numbered 8, after V lost 3 bases and J lost 4 bases. CDR3 residues: CASSDTLAGVADTQYF. The DNA for the CDR3 is TGTGCCAGCAGCGACACTCTAGCGGGGGTAGCAGATACGCAGTATTTT.

This clone was counted once. The chain joins TRBV6-6 to TRBJ2-3; D possibly corresponds to TRBD2 (6 bases). With 10 bases removed from V and 3 bases from J, the gap between germline ends came to 14 bases. Germline V gene lookup returns CDR1 MNHNY and CDR2 SVGAGI (reference sequence). The length of the CDR3 is 13 residues. The CDR3 sequence: CATAGGGTDTQYF. The DNA for the CDR3 is TGTGCCACGGCAGGTGGAGGGACAGATACGCAGTATTTT.

The chain has TRBV6-6 and TRBJ2-5; D uncertain. The V gene's germline CDR1 is MNHNY and CDR2 SVGAGI (reference sequence). The V end lost 2 bases, the J end lost 5 bases, and 12 bases lay between the germline ends. The CDR3 runs 14 residues. The chain's CDR3 is CASSYGSPGETQYF. CDR3 bases: TGTGCCAGCAGTTACGGTTCCCCCGGTGAGACCCAGTACTTC.

The chain uses TRBV9 and TRBJ2-7, with D maybe TRBD1 (5 bases). The length of the CDR3 is 14 residues. Trimming cost V 0 bases and J 3 bases, with 10 bases left between them. Germline values: CDR1 SGDLS, CDR2 YYNGEE. The CDR3 protein is CASSVATGNYEQYF. The CDR3 DNA reads TGTGCCAGCAGCGTAGCAACAGGAAACTACGAGCAGTACTTC. Variable domain in full (rest from reference TRBV9 and TRBJ2-7): DSGVTQTPKHLITATGQRVTLRCSPRSGDLSVYWYQQSLDQGLQFLIQYYNGEERAKGNILERFSAQQFPDLHSELNLSSLELGDSALYFCASSVATGNYEQYFGPGTRLTVT.

This rearrangement joins TRBV13 to TRBJ2-1, with 7 positions matching TRBD2. The CDR3 sequence is 14 residues long. The germline V gene encodes CDR1 PRHDT and CDR2 FYEKMQ (reference sequence). V lost 0 bases and J lost 5; bases outside the gene matches: 1. The CDR3 DNA sequence: TGTGCCAGCAGCTTAGGTGGGACTAACAATGAGCAGTTCTTC. Protein sequence: CASSLGGTNNEQFF.

CDR3 sequence reads: CASSPRQGNTGELFF. The CDR3 DNA follows: TGCGCCAGCAGCCCGCGACAGGGTAACACCGGGGAGCTGTTTTTT. This sequence joins TRBV5-1 and TRBJ2-2; 7 positions match TRBD1. This CDR3 has 15 amino acids. With V trimmed by 4 bases and J by 2 bases, 5 bases remained unmatched. Germline V gives CDR1 SGHRS, CDR2 YFSETQ. The full variable domain, completed using reference TRBV5-1 and TRBJ2-2, is KAGVTQTPRYLIKTRGQQVTLSCSPISGHRSVSWYQQTPGQGLQFLFEYFSETQRNKGNFPGRFSGRQFSNSRSEMNVSTLELGDSALYLCASSPRQGNTGELFFGEGSRLTVL.

The rearrangement links TRBV4-1 to TRBJ2-3, with D maybe TRBD1 (5 bases). This CDR3 is 15 amino acids long. V lost 0 bases to trimming and J lost 0 bases, with 7 bases between them. The V gene's germline CDR1 is MGHRA and CDR2 YSYEKL. This chain's CDR3 is CASSQDWGSTDTQYF. The CDR3 DNA is TGCGCCAGCAGCCAAGATTGGGGCAGCACAGATACGCAGTATTTT.